The following is a TCR beta chain sequence with its context. Its antigen is not known. From RNA, the CDR3 regions of TCR beta chains were amplified and sequenced. First-round RT-PCR used HTBI primers; second-round multiplex PCR followed. TCRdb processed the multiplex PCR reads anew with MiXCR; each CDR3 protein has one entry. The table has over a million distinct CDR3 sequences, 35% to 40% seen once. This sample is drawn from a study of Graves' ophthalmopathy and Graves' hyperthyroidism. The CDR3 consists of 15 residues. V was pared by 2 bases and J by 4 bases, with 14 bases between. Germline V lookup: CDR1 SGHAT, CDR2 FQNNGV. General study findings and limits: Ophthalmopathy cases were distinguished from stable hyperthyroidism by a 13-signature model, reaching about 90% sensitivity and about 81% specificity.

This clonotype was obtained from an adult man with Graves' hyperthyroidism. Sequenced material: peripheral blood or thyroid tissue (not recorded which). This chain links TRBV11-2 with TRBJ2-5; D remains unclear. The CDR3 DNA follows: TGTGCCAGCAGCTTATTGGGCAGGAAGGCAGAGACCCAGTACTTC. Its protein is CASSLLGRKAETQYF. Supplemented by reference TRBV11-2 and TRBJ2-5, the full variable domain reads EAGVAQSPRYKIIEKRQSVAFWCNPISGHATLYWYQQILGQGPKLLIQFQNNGVVDDSQLPKDRFSAERLKGVDSTLKIQPAKLEDSAVYLCASSLLGRKAETQYFGPGTRLLVL.